The T cell receptor (beta chain) under discussion was sequenced for a study of CD8+ T cells in alopecia areata. Overall study: The tofacitinib course ran for 6 to 18 months and was followed by 6 months off drug.

Reverse transcription of extracted RNA yielded cDNA, which provided the sequencing template. Assay: immunoSEQ multiplex PCR; the TCRdb copy retains only in-frame clones and omits some. The sample yields roughly 190,000 clones, around three fifths seen once. Germline V CDR1 and CDR2: SNHLY, FYNNEI. V lost 6 bases, J lost 4 bases, and 12 bases stayed unmatched. The CDR3 loop spans 16 amino acids. Treatment described: oral pan-JAK inhibitor, 5-10 mg twice daily. Both peripheral blood and punch biopsies of lesional scalp skin were obtained from patients who had alopecia areata. The sequence derives from a human donor with alopecia areata. The chain recombines TRBV2 with TRBJ1-2, with 9 bases matching TRBD1. Here the sequenced sample was CD4+ T cells sorted from blood, taken at week 24, from a patient treated with tofacitinib. CDR3 residues: CASRDTGTGRSYGYTF. Here the CDR3 DNA reads TGTGCCAGCAGAGATACCGGGACAGGGCGTAGCTATGGCTACACCTTC.